This passage covers 9 T cell receptor beta chains from one sample sequenced in a study of naive and memory T cell subsets. The beta constant-region primer was an equimolar mix of two oligonucleotides covering TRBC1 and TRBC2. TCRdb re-derived calls from the UMI-ligation and nested PCR reads in MiXCR, one entry per CDR3 protein. The top ten hold 0.7% to 0.95% of the sample, which has roughly 91,000 distinct CDR3 sequences, over 10% seen once. Sequenced: central memory CD4+ T cells from blood. The receptor set was obtained from a human donor in good health.

This chain uses TRBV18 with TRBJ2-5; D is ambiguous. The CDR3 consists of 14 residues. V was cut by 2 bases and J by 2 bases, with 9 bases left in between. Germline CDR1 KGHSH, CDR2 LQKENI. The CDR3 is CASSPGDCQETQYF. The CDR3 DNA follows: TGTGCCAGCTCACCAGGTGACTGTCAAGAGACCCAGTACTTC. Full variable domain (remainder filled in from reference TRBV18 and TRBJ2-5): NAGVMQNPRHLVRRRGQEARLRCSPMKGHSHVYWYRQLPEEGLKFMVYLQKENIIDESGMPKERFSAEFPKEGPSILRIQQVVRGDSAAYFCASSPGDCQETQYFGPGTRLLVL.

This clonotype has more than one count but fewer than ten. This rearrangement joins TRBV28 to TRBJ2-7; a weak D match, TRBD1 (7 bases). Trimming took off 8 bases at V and 1 base at J, with 18 bases between the two ends. CDR3 length equals 15 residues. CDR1 and CDR2 from the germline V gene are MDHEN and SYDVKM. The CDR3 coding sequence is TGTGCCAGCTGCTCAGGGGGGACTGAATCCTACGAGCAGTACTTC. This translates into CASCSGGTESYEQYF.

The chain combines TRBV28 with TRBJ2-4; the match to TRBD1 covers 8 bases. This CDR3 region has 19 residues. V was clipped by 3 bases and J by 4 bases; unmatched bases: 17. Germline CDR1 is MDHEN and CDR2 is SYDVKM. The CDR3: CASSLLGPNIGQGKNIQYF. In DNA form, the CDR3 reads TGTGCCAGCAGTTTGTTAGGCCCAAATATCGGACAGGGTAAAAACATTCAGTACTTC.

The chain recombines TRBV3-1 with TRBJ2-6; D gene unclear. Germline values: CDR1 LGHDT, CDR2 YNNKEL (reference sequence). The CDR3 contains 17 residues. V was clipped by 0 bases and J by 0 bases, with 9 bases between them. CDR3 nucleotides: TGTGCCAGCAGCCAAGATCCGGCTGGCTCTGGGGCCAACGTCCTGACTTTC. Protein sequence: CASSQDPAGSGANVLTF.

This sequence joins TRBV5-1 and TRBJ2-2; 13 nucleotides align to TRBD2. V dropped 5 bases and J dropped 6; count of bases not matched to a gene: 7. Germline CDR1 reads SGHRS; CDR2 reads YFSETQ. This CDR3 region has 16 residues. Here the CDR3 reads CASRKPGLAGPGELFF. CDR3 nucleotide sequence: TGCGCCAGCAGAAAACCGGGACTAGCGGGACCCGGGGAGCTGTTTTTT. The whole variable domain, filled in from reference TRBV5-1 and TRBJ2-2, reads KAGVTQTPRYLIKTRGQQVTLSCSPISGHRSVSWYQQTPGQGLQFLFEYFSETQRNKGNFPGRFSGRQFSNSRSEMNVSTLELGDSALYLCASRKPGLAGPGELFFGEGSRLTVL.

This clonotype came up many times. This chain connects TRBV24-1 to TRBJ2-5; the D gene is possibly TRBD1 (6 bases). Germline-derived CDR1 and CDR2 are KGHDR and SFDVKD. Trimming cost V 6 bases and J 5 bases, with 12 bases left between them. CDR3 length: 13 amino acids. The CDR3 DNA sequence: TGTGCCACCAGTAAACAGGGATACGAGACCCAGTACTTC. Amino acid sequence: CATSKQGYETQYF.

This clonotype has at least ten counts. The V call is TRBV29-1, the J call TRBJ2-3; D perhaps matches TRBD1 (6 bases). Trimming shortened V by 7 bases and J by 0 bases, and 20 bases separated the two germline ends. The CDR3 has 16 residues. Germline V gene sequence: CDR1 SQVTM, CDR2 ANQGSEA. Here the CDR3 reads CSARGTPKTSTDTQYF. CDR3 sequence (DNA): TGCAGCGCCAGGGGCACTCCGAAAACTAGCACAGATACGCAGTATTTT.

V gene TRBV2 combines with J gene TRBJ2-6; TRBD2 is a possible D gene (6 bases). The germline gives CDR1 SNHLY, CDR2 FYNNEI. The CDR3 has 19 residues. V dropped 0 bases and J dropped 1 base, with 16 bases sitting between them. The CDR3 nucleotides read TGTGCCAGCAGTGAAGCTAGCGGCAGGGTTAGGTCTGGGGCCAACGTCCTGACTTTC. Translation: CASSEASGRVRSGANVLTF.

This clonotype was picked up a small number of times. The rearrangement links TRBV14 to TRBJ2-2; 7 nucleotides match TRBD2. In germline, CDR1 is SGHDN, CDR2 FVKESK. The CDR3 extends over 17 amino acids. Unmatched junction bases numbered 8, after V lost 3 bases and J lost 1 base. The CDR3 DNA follows: TGTGCCAGCAGCCAGAAAGGGGCTAGCGGGAACACCGGGGAGCTGTTTTTT. Amino acid sequence: CASSQKGASGNTGELFF.